The 32 T cell receptor beta chains below come from one sample, sequenced in a study of shared clonotypes between healthy human individuals (dated by TCRdb to 2018 to 2021). To prepare the library, the immunoSEQ multiplex PCR assay was applied. Entries here come from immuneACCESS through TCRdb and include only in-frame sequences with V and J called. Some clones fail to appear in such tables; in the studies checked, an unresolved V gene covers under half of the shortfall, and the cause of the remainder is unknown. The sample includes more than 450,000 clones, with 79% observed a single time. The ten largest clones represent 13% of the sample. The sequenced material came from PBMCs. These TCRs come from a middle-aged woman in good health. Some clones in this sample may be carry-over from other donors' samples.

This chain connects TRBV6-6 to TRBJ1-1, with a possible D match to TRBD1 (5 bases). Deletions cut 0 bases from V and 1 base from J, with 6 bases between. Germline values: CDR1 MNHNY, CDR2 SVGAGI (reference sequence). The CDR3 extends over 14 amino acids. The CDR3 loop reads CASSYSGRNTEAFF. The CDR3 coding sequence is TGTGCCAGCAGTTACTCGGGACGGAACACTGAAGCTTTCTTT.

This chain uses TRBV5-8 with TRBJ1-3, with D unclear. Looked up from germline, CDR1 is SGHTS and CDR2 is YDEGEE. The CDR3 has 17 amino acids. V was trimmed by 0 bases and J by 3 bases, leaving 16 bases between them. CDR3 amino acids: CASSLAEDSLGGNTIYF. The CDR3 nucleotides read TGTGCCAGCAGCTTGGCCGAGGACTCGCTGGGTGGAAACACCATATATTTT.

The V call is TRBV2, the J call TRBJ2-2; 7 bases fit TRBD2. The J segment lost 5 bases and the V segment lost 6 bases, leaving 9 bases of the junction unmatched. Germline-derived CDR1 and CDR2 are SNHLY and FYNNEI. This CDR3 is built from 15 residues. CDR3 sequence reads: CASSLGGGKTGELFF. CDR3 sequence (DNA): TGTGCCAGCAGCCTCGGGGGAGGGAAGACCGGGGAGCTGTTTTTT.

V and J are TRBV2 and TRBJ2-7, with TRBD2 as a possible D gene (6 bases). Germline assignment: CDR1 SNHLY and CDR2 FYNNEI. The CDR3 runs 16 residues. V was cut by 4 bases and J by 1 base, with 17 bases left in between. For the CDR3, the DNA is TGTGCCAGCAGTGTTAACGCGGGACGGATTTCCTACGAGCAGTACTTC. Protein: CASSVNAGRISYEQYF.

In this sample, this clone turned up a few times. Mismatch with germline at one junction end may stem from a read error. The CDR3: CASSLGLAFYDEQFF. CDR3 DNA: TGTGCCAGCAGTTTGGGACTAGCTTTCTACGATGAGCAGTTCTTC. This chain connects TRBV27 to TRBJ2-1; 9 nucleotides match TRBD2. Germline loops: CDR1 MNHEY, CDR2 SMNVEV (reference sequence). This CDR3 spans 15 amino acids.

The rearrangement links TRBV2 to TRBJ2-2; 9 bases are shared with TRBD2. V lost 4 bases and J lost 4; bases outside the gene matches: 10. This CDR3 has 17 residues. Germline loops: CDR1 SNHLY, CDR2 FYNNEI. CDR3 residues: CASSGLEAGGITGELFF. CDR3 DNA: TGTGCCAGCAGTGGGCTTGAAGCGGGAGGTATCACCGGGGAGCTGTTTTTT.

The rearrangement uses TRBV2 and TRBJ2-1; maybe TRBD2 (5 bases). The CDR3 consists of 13 residues. Trimming pared 8 bases from V and 6 bases from J, leaving 14 bases between. Germline assignment: CDR1 SNHLY and CDR2 FYNNEI. CDR3 region: CASRLGVVNEQFF. CDR3 nucleotide sequence: TGTGCCAGCCGTCTCGGGGTCGTCAATGAGCAGTTCTTC.

A few counts support this clone. The J gene is TRBJ2-3, the V gene TRBV6-4; 11 nucleotides agree with TRBD2. This CDR3 contains 17 residues. Germline loops: CDR1 MRHNA, CDR2 SNTAGT. V was clipped by 5 bases and J by 0 bases; unmatched bases: 7. The CDR3 loop reads CASSPGTSGTSTDTQYF. CDR3 DNA: TGTGCCAGCAGTCCCGGGACTAGCGGAACTAGCACAGATACGCAGTATTTT.

The chain carries TRBV5-1 and TRBJ2-3; TRBD1 agrees at 9 bases. The CDR3 consists of 16 residues. Trimming cost V 2 bases and J 3 bases; bases outside gene matches: 7. Germline assignment: CDR1 SGHRS and CDR2 YFSETQ. CDR3 sequence: CASSFVGTGLTDTQYF. The CDR3 bases are TGCGCCAGCAGCTTCGTAGGGACAGGGTTAACAGATACGCAGTATTTT.

The chain uses TRBV19 and TRBJ2-3; 8 positions match TRBD1. The CDR3 extends over 14 amino acids. CDR1 is LNHDA and CDR2 is SQIVND in the germline V gene (reference sequence). The V segment lost 4 bases and the J segment 4 bases; nucleotides outside the gene matches: 4. For the CDR3, the DNA is TGTGCCAGTAGTACGCAGGGGGCCTCAGATACGCAGTATTTT. Protein product: CASSTQGASDTQYF.

This chain uses TRBV14 with TRBJ2-1, with 9 positions matching TRBD2. The length of the CDR3 is 16 residues. The junction had 8 bases not matched to a gene; V was cut back by 3 bases and J by 5 bases. The germline gives CDR1 SGHDN, CDR2 FVKESK. The CDR3 reads CASSHLSGRWDNEQFF. In DNA form, the CDR3 reads TGTGCCAGCAGCCACCTTAGCGGGAGATGGGACAATGAGCAGTTCTTC. The full variable domain, its missing parts supplied by reference TRBV14 and TRBJ2-1, is EAGVTQFPSHSVIEKGQTVTLRCDPISGHDNLYWYRRVMGKEIKFLLHFVKESKQDESGMPNNRFLAERTGGTYSTLKVQPAELEDSGVYFCASSHLSGRWDNEQFFGPGTRLTVL.

This sequence joins TRBV5-1 and TRBJ1-3; the D is unclear. The CDR3 consists of 14 residues. V gave up 3 bases and J gave up 3 bases, with 10 bases separating them. Germline V CDR1 and CDR2: SGHRS, YFSETQ. DNA of the CDR3: TGCGCCAGCAGCTCAGGAAGTGGTGGAAACACCATATATTTT. This translates into CASSSGSGGNTIYF. The variable domain in full, completed from reference TRBV5-1 and TRBJ1-3, reads KAGVTQTPRYLIKTRGQQVTLSCSPISGHRSVSWYQQTPGQGLQFLFEYFSETQRNKGNFPGRFSGRQFSNSRSEMNVSTLELGDSALYLCASSSGSGGNTIYFGEGSWLTVV.

J is TRBJ2-1 and V is TRBV7-9; D is possibly TRBD1 (6 bases). Germline CDR1 and CDR2: SEHNR and FQNEAQ (reference sequence). This CDR3 has 11 residues. Trimming pared 4 bases from V and 15 bases from J, leaving 13 bases between. CDR3 nucleotides: TGTGCCAGCAGCTGGGGGCCAGCCCCGTTCTTC. Translating it yields CASSWGPAPFF.

This rearrangement joins TRBV5-1 to TRBJ2-2, with 9 bases lining up with TRBD2. This CDR3 region has 14 residues. V trimming: 2 bases; J trimming: 8 bases; junction bases outside the gene matches: 4. From germline, CDR1 is SGHRS and CDR2 YFSETQ. The DNA for the CDR3 is TGCGCCAGCAGCTTTAGCGGGAGATCTGGGGAGCTGTTTTTT. Translated: CASSFSGRSGELFF.

This clone was counted many times. Other nucleotide sequences from this sample produce the same CDR3. The V gene is TRBV18, the J gene TRBJ2-2, with 8 bases matching TRBD1. The length of the CDR3 is 14 residues. CDR1 is KGHSH, CDR2 LQKENI, per germline. V was pared by 5 bases and J by 6 bases, with 5 bases of the junction left unmatched. For the CDR3, the DNA is TGTGCCAGCTCATCGGACAGGGTGGCCGGGGAGCTGTTTTTT. This sequence encodes CASSSDRVAGELFF.

The chain combines TRBV5-1 with TRBJ1-1; tentatively, D is TRBD1 (5 bases). The V gene's germline CDR1 is SGHRS and CDR2 YFSETQ. V shed 0 bases and J shed 2 bases, with 14 bases lying between them. The CDR3 loop spans 16 amino acids. The CDR3 bases are TGCGCCAGCAGCTTGGCGGGACTTCTTCATAACACTGAAGCTTTCTTT. Protein product: CASSLAGLLHNTEAFF.

CDR3 loop: CASSVGGSTDTQYF. CDR3 nucleotide sequence: TGCGCCAGCAGTGTTGGGGGGAGCACAGATACGCAGTATTTT. The chain links TRBV10-2 to TRBJ2-3; D possibly corresponds to TRBD2 (6 bases). The CDR3 is made up of 14 amino acids. CDR1 WSHSY and CDR2 SAAADI come from the germline V gene. V was shortened by 4 bases and J by 0 bases, with 8 bases between the two germline ends.

This chain connects TRBV6-1 to TRBJ2-7; D is possibly TRBD1 or TRBD2 (5 bases each). Germline CDR1 is MNHNS and CDR2 is SASEGT. V was shortened by 10 bases and J by 3 bases, with 10 bases between the two germline ends. The CDR3 sequence is 11 residues long. CDR3 DNA sequence: TGTGCCACCGGGACGGGCTACGAGCAGTACTTC. Its translation: CATGTGYEQYF.

This sequence joins TRBV6-5 and TRBJ1-1; D not certain. CDR1 is MNHEY, CDR2 SVGAGI, per germline. V was trimmed by 4 bases and J by 4 bases, leaving 19 bases between them. The CDR3 runs 16 residues. CDR3 bases: TGTGCCAGCAGTTTGTGGGTTCTGAACAAGGGCACTGAAGCTTTCTTT. The encoded protein is CASSLWVLNKGTEAFF.

This clone was seen a single time. Only one base separates this from a far larger clonotype, so it likely reflects a read error. This CDR3 is also generated by other DNA sequences in the sample. The chain employs TRBV6-5 and TRBJ2-7; 8 bases align to TRBD1. From germline, CDR1 is MNHEY and CDR2 SVGAGI. The V segment lost 8 bases and the J segment 6 bases; nucleotides outside the gene matches: 9. This CDR3 contains 13 residues. The CDR3 protein is CASFGQGASEQYF. The CDR3 coding sequence is TGTGCCAGCTTCGGGCAGGGGGCATCCGAGCAGTACTTC.

This clone has a handful of counts. The CDR3 DNA sequence: TGCAGCGTTGAAAAAGTATACGACAGGGACAAAACTGAAGCTTTCTTT. It yields the protein CSVEKVYDRDKTEAFF. The chain couples TRBV29-1 to TRBJ1-1, with 7 bases matching TRBD1. V lost 2 bases to trimming and J lost 5 bases; unmatched junction nucleotides: 14. This CDR3 is 16 amino acids long. Germline V gene lookup returns CDR1 SQVTM and CDR2 ANQGSEA. Full variable domain (rest looked up from reference TRBV29-1 and TRBJ1-1): SAVISQKPSRDICQRGTSLTIQCQVDSQVTMMFWYRQQPGQSLTLIATANQGSEATYESGFVIDKFPISRPNLTFSTLTVSNMSPEDSSIYLCSVEKVYDRDKTEAFFGQGTRLTVV.

The V and J genes are TRBV5-1 and TRBJ1-4; no clear D gene. Germline lookup yields CDR1 SGHRS and CDR2 YFSETQ. V lost 2 bases and J 3 bases, leaving 11 bases between the germline ends. The CDR3 has 15 amino acids. DNA of the CDR3: TGCGCCAGCAGCTTCGTTGGGCTGGCTAATGAAAAACTGTTTTTT. Amino acid sequence: CASSFVGLANEKLFF. Together with reference TRBV5-1 and TRBJ1-4, the CDR3 gives the full variable domain: KAGVTQTPRYLIKTRGQQVTLSCSPISGHRSVSWYQQTPGQGLQFLFEYFSETQRNKGNFPGRFSGRQFSNSRSEMNVSTLELGDSALYLCASSFVGLANEKLFFGSGTQLSVL.

In its sample, this clone was seen a few times. Lacking the conserved final phenylalanine or tryptophan, this CDR3 likely reflects a read error. No DNA is shown, since the ends of the CDR3 on it are uncertain; the CDR3 is the one TCRdb lists. The chain is built from TRBV30 and TRBJ2-7; whether TRBD2, the table's D call, matches the DNA was not checked. The CDR3 is 13 residues long, counting both termini. Germline CDR1 and CDR2: GTSNPN and SVGIG (reference sequence). The CDR3 protein is CAWTTGRDNGLRI.

The V call is TRBV5-7, the J call TRBJ1-5; 9 nucleotides agree with TRBD1. TRBV5-7 belongs to the ORF category, with a function that is uncertain. The CDR3 loop spans 18 amino acids. The trim removed 9 bases at V and 0 bases at J, leaving 16 bases unmatched. The DNA for the CDR3 is TGTGCCAACCTTAACCAGGACAGGGGACCCCTTAGCAATCAGCCCCAGCATTTT. It yields the protein CANLNQDRGPLSNQPQHF.

The table lists this clone with a count of one. V usage is TRBV10-3 and J usage is TRBJ2-3, with 12 bases that match TRBD1. Germline assignment: CDR1 ENHRY and CDR2 SYGVKD. With 4 bases clipped from V and 4 bases from J, the junction kept 6 bases outside the gene matches. This CDR3 has 16 residues. As DNA, the CDR3 is TGTGCCATCAGTGGCCCCGGGACAGGGGGCCCAGATACGCAGTATTTT. This codes for CAISGPGTGGPDTQYF.

The V call is TRBV19, the J call TRBJ1-5; D remains ambiguous. V dropped 6 bases and J dropped 0 bases, with 12 bases sitting between them. The CDR3 contains 15 residues. Germline loops: CDR1 LNHDA, CDR2 SQIVND (reference sequence). The CDR3 loop is CASRANLNSNQPQHF. The CDR3 DNA reads TGTGCCAGTAGGGCCAATTTGAATAGCAATCAGCCCCAGCATTTT.

The chain uses TRBV5-1 and TRBJ2-7; D call uncertain. Germline values: CDR1 SGHRS, CDR2 YFSETQ. The CDR3 has 14 residues. Trimming took 0 bases from V and 0 from J, leaving 7 bases between them. For the CDR3, the DNA is TGCGCCAGCAGCTTGGGGGTCAGCTCCTACGAGCAGTACTTC. Protein product: CASSLGVSSYEQYF.

The CDR3 reads CSVAKADTQYF. CDR3 nucleotide sequence: TGCAGCGTTGCGAAAGCAGATACGCAGTATTTT. The genes are TRBV29-1 and TRBJ2-3; D call uncertain. Germline assignment: CDR1 SQVTM and CDR2 ANQGSEA. The CDR3 totals 11 residues. V was trimmed by 4 bases and J by 4 bases, leaving 6 bases between them.

V is TRBV6-5 and J is TRBJ2-7, with D hard to call. This CDR3 contains 14 residues. V was pared by 4 bases and J by 4 bases, with 14 bases between. Germline V gives CDR1 MNHEY, CDR2 SVGAGI. The CDR3 DNA reads as TGTGCCAGCAGTTCCACTTTGGGGAAGTACGAGCAGTACTTC. This translates into CASSSTLGKYEQYF.

V usage is TRBV7-3 and J usage is TRBJ2-3; no reliable D call. The CDR3 is made up of 14 amino acids. Trimming took off 5 bases at V and 0 bases at J, with 9 bases between the two ends. Germline V gives CDR1 SGHTA, CDR2 FQGTGA. CDR3 sequence reads: CASSPQPSTDTQYF. In nucleotides, the CDR3 is TGTGCCAGCAGCCCCCAGCCTAGCACAGATACGCAGTATTTT.

This clone was observed once. J is TRBJ1-5 and V is TRBV19; D call uncertain. Between the trimmed V and J ends, which lost 5 bases and 1 base, there was a span of 9 bases. Looked up from germline, CDR1 is LNHDA and CDR2 is SQIVND (reference sequence). CDR3 length equals 14 residues. CDR3 loop: CASSPHGSNQPQHF. The CDR3 DNA sequence: TGTGCCAGTAGTCCTCATGGGAGCAATCAGCCCCAGCATTTT.

V gene TRBV5-1 combines with J gene TRBJ2-1; 8 bases fit TRBD2. With 4 bases clipped from V and 7 bases from J, the junction kept 13 bases outside the gene matches. The CDR3 is made up of 16 amino acids. Germline V lookup: CDR1 SGHRS, CDR2 YFSETQ. CDR3 sequence: CASSPFGSGIGNEQFF. The CDR3 bases are TGCGCCAGCAGCCCGTTCGGTAGCGGGATAGGAAATGAGCAGTTCTTC.